The entry below gives a single T cell receptor (beta chain) sequence along with its context. What it binds is unknown. One end of the junction fails to match germline, which may point to a read error. The use of a sample-barcoded 5' primer and a J-beta primer mix characterized a second PCR of roughly 7 to 11 cycles. Every cDNA was tagged by a template-switch adaptor with 12 random nucleotides. MiXCR, run by TCRdb on the 5' RACE reads, gives a single entry per CDR3 protein. Among some 760,000 distinct CDR3 sequences listed, 20% to 30% were seen once. This entry belongs to a study of blood T cells in healthy people across ages. Germline assignment: CDR1 SQVTM and CDR2 ANQGSEA. The CDR3 is made up of 13 amino acids. Study-wide results and limits: More naive CD4+ cells and higher diversity were found in long-lived than in aged donors.

A further study also used this sample, focusing on T cells of mothers and their children. That study reports: A second PCR was performed with the M1S primer. This primer added sample barcodes and 2-4 random nucleotides.

The sequence came from a boy aged 5-17 years in good health. The chain has TRBV29-1 and TRBJ2-7, with 7 nucleotides matching TRBD1. The sequenced material came from blood. The CDR3, as DNA: TGCAGCGTTGATACCGGGACAGATAATCGCCAGGGCTTC. Its translation is CSVDTGTDNRQGF.